The clone carrying this T cell receptor beta chain was found a few times. Its specificity is unknown. Every donor provided roughly 10 milliliters of peripheral blood. Isolated per sample were at least 6 million PBMCs. This record belongs to a study of blood T cells in healthy people across ages. Study-wide points: Naive and antigen-experienced cells were not separated, limiting conclusive comparison.

The germline V gene has CDR1 LGHNA and CDR2 YNFKEQ. The trim removed 4 bases at V and 1 base at J, leaving 10 bases unmatched. There are 18 residues in the CDR3. The authors ran a second PCR of about 7 to 11 cycles using a sample-barcoded 5' primer and a J-beta primer mix. Tagging of each cDNA molecule was performed by a template-switch adaptor with 12 random nucleotides. TCRdb ran MiXCR on the 5' RACE reads and lists one entry per CDR3 protein. The table includes about 1.8 million distinct CDR3 sequences, 40% to 55% detected once. The chain uses TRBV4-2 and TRBJ2-5, with 12 bases aligning to TRBD2. Sequencing was done on a sample of blood. The receptor comes from a woman between 40 and 50 years old in good health. As DNA, the CDR3 is TGTGCCAGCAGCCCTCGAGCCGGGACTAGCGGGTTCCAAGAGACCCAGTACTTC. Its translation: CASSPRAGTSGFQETQYF.